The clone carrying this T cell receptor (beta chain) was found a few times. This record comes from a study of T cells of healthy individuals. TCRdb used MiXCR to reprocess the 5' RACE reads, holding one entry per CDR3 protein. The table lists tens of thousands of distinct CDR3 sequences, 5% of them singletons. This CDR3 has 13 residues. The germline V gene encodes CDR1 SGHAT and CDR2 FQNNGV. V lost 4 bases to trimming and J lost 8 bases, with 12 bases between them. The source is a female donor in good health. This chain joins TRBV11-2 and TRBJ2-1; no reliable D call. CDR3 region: CASSSSFWHEQFF. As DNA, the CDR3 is TGTGCCAGCAGCTCCTCTTTTTGGCATGAGCAGTTCTTC.